The next 8 T cell receptor beta chains were all read from a single sample in a study of blood T cell repertoires in COVID-19. Produced via immunoSEQ multiplex PCR; TCRdb's table is partial and in-frame only. The sample has roughly 150,000 clones, about four fifths seen once; the top ten hold roughly 3.5%. Sequencing was carried out using PBMCs or T cells enriched from blood (not recorded which). These receptors were collected from a woman aged 55-70 years who had recovered from COVID-19.

The gene calls are TRBV28 and TRBJ1-1, with TRBD1 as a possible D gene (5 bases). Germline CDR1 is MDHEN and CDR2 is SYDVKM. This CDR3 has 16 amino acids. The V gene lost 3 bases and the J gene lost 4 bases, with 18 bases spanning the gap. The CDR3 here is CASSLGQGGIITEAFF. In DNA form, the CDR3 reads TGTGCCAGCAGTTTGGGTCAGGGAGGTATTATCACTGAAGCTTTCTTT.

This chain uses TRBV29-1 with TRBJ1-4; TRBD1 aligns across 8 bases. This CDR3 contains 13 residues. J gave up 8 bases and V 7 bases, and 9 bases lay outside the gene matches. Germline values: CDR1 SQVTM, CDR2 ANQGSEA. The CDR3 here is CSGLVQGEEKLFF. CDR3 nucleotide sequence: TGCAGCGGGTTGGTACAGGGGGAGGAAAAACTGTTTTTT.

V and J are TRBV2 and TRBJ1-1; the match to TRBD1 covers 9 bases. V gave up 6 bases and J gave up 2 bases; unmatched junction bases: 4. The CDR3 runs 14 residues. Germline values: CDR1 SNHLY, CDR2 FYNNEI. CDR3 nucleotides: TGTGCCAGCAGGGATACAGGGGGCAACACTGAAGCTTTCTTT. Residues: CASRDTGGNTEAFF.

This clone came up a few times. The chain has TRBV6-5 and TRBJ1-6; D possibly corresponds to TRBD1 (5 bases). This CDR3 spans 15 amino acids. Germline loops: CDR1 MNHEY, CDR2 SVGAGI. With 8 bases removed from V and 0 bases from J, the gap between germline ends came to 11 bases. This CDR3 reads CASGIQGSYNSPLHF. The CDR3 region has the DNA TGTGCCAGCGGAATTCAGGGCTCCTATAATTCACCCCTCCACTTT.

CDR3 nucleotides: TGTGGCTCCGCCGGGACAGCCCTTAACTATGGCTACACCTTC. The encoded protein is CGSAGTALNYGYTF. V gene TRBV30 combines with J gene TRBJ1-2, with TRBD1 matching over 7 bases. The CDR3 is made up of 14 amino acids. CDR1 is GTSNPN and CDR2 is SVGIG in the germline V gene (reference sequence).

The V gene is TRBV29-1, the J gene TRBJ1-4, with D hard to call. The ends were cut back, 7 bases at V and 3 bases at J, with 12 bases in the middle. The CDR3 extends over 13 amino acids. The germline gives CDR1 SQVTM, CDR2 ANQGSEA. The CDR3 DNA is TGCAGCGCCTCATCTGGAGCTAATGAAAAACTGTTTTTT. Translated: CSASSGANEKLFF.

The chain uses TRBV5-6 and TRBJ1-2; D remains unclear. The CDR3 runs to 13 residues. V was cut by 2 bases and J by 8 bases, with 13 bases left in between. Germline CDR1 reads SGHDT; CDR2 reads YYEEEE. CDR3 bases: TGTGCCAGCAGCTTCGGTGTGTTTAGCGGCTACACCTTC. Amino acids: CASSFGVFSGYTF.

This clone was detected only a few times. The rearrangement joins TRBV14 to TRBJ1-2; D might be TRBD1 (5 bases). Deletions cut 8 bases from V and 1 base from J, with 17 bases between. The germline CDR1 and CDR2 sequences are SGHDN and FVKESK. The CDR3 length is 15 residues. The CDR3 reads CASAPRQSFNYGYTF. CDR3 sequence (DNA): TGTGCCAGCGCCCCCCGACAGTCTTTTAACTATGGCTACACCTTC.